The clone carrying this T cell receptor (beta chain) was observed a few times. Trimming cost V 4 bases and J 2 bases, with 7 bases left between them. This CDR3 has 13 amino acids. Per the germline V gene, CDR1 is SGHKS and CDR2 is YYEKEE (reference sequence). Sequencing was performed with immunoSEQ multiplex PCR; in TCRdb, only in-frame clones are kept and a portion is missing. Among tens of thousands of clones listed, 82% were seen once. The data were taken from a study of T cell clones after liver transplantation. This material consisted of CD4+ T cells from blood, taken 46 months after liver transplant. The gene calls are TRBV5-5 and TRBJ1-3; D uncertain. The source is a human patient who received a liver transplant. Some T cells may arise from the graft donor. CDR3 protein: CASSPGTGNTIYF. The CDR3 region has the DNA TGTGCCAGCAGCCCGGGAACTGGAAACACCATATATTTT. The full variable domain, in which reference TRBV5-5 and TRBJ1-3 provide the parts outside the CDR3, is DAGVTQSPTHLIKTRGQQVTLRCSPISGHKSVSWYQQVLGQGPQFIFQYYEKEERGRGNFPDRFSARQFPNYSSELNVNALLLGDSALYLCASSPGTGNTIYFGEGSWLTVV.